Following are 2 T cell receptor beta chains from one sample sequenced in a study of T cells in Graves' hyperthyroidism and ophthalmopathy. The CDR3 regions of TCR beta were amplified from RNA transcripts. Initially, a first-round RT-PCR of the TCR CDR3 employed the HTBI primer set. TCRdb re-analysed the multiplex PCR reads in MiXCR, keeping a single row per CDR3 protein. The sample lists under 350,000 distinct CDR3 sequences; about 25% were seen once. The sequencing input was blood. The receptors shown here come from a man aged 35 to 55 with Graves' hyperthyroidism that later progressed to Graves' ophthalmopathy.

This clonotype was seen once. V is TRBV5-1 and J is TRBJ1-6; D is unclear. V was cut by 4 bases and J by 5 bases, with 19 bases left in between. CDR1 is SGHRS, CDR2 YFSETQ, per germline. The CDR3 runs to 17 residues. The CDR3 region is CASSPDWKSSNNSPLHF. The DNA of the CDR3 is TGCGCCAGCAGCCCGGATTGGAAGAGCAGCAATAATTCACCCCTCCACTTT.

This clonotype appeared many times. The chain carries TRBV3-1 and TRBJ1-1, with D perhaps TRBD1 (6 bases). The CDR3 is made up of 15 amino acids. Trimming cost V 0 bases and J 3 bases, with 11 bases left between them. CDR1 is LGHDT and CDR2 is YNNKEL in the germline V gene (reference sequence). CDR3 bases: TGTGCCAGCAGCCAAGATCGAGGGGGGCACACTGAAGCTTTCTTT. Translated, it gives CASSQDRGGHTEAFF.